This TCR beta chain is drawn from a study of blood T cells in healthy people across ages. Isolated per sample were at least 6 million PBMCs. Total RNA was isolated from each sample in quantities of at least 5 micrograms. The second PCR ran roughly 6 to 11 cycles with a sample-barcoded 5' primer and J-beta primers. TCRdb reprocessed the 5' RACE reads via MiXCR and lists one record per CDR3 protein. The sample includes approximately 1,700,000 distinct CDR3 sequences, about two fifths of them seen just once. Trimming cost V 3 bases and J 3 bases, with 14 bases left between them. The CDR3 consists of 15 residues. The germline V gene encodes CDR1 MNHEY and CDR2 SVGAGI. Study outcomes and limitations: Donors of long life had a larger count of naive CD4+ cells and greater diversity than aged donors. Naive T cell percentage and TCR beta diversity correlated strongly.

A remark on this clonotype: Its specificity is not known.

Source material: blood. This sequence joins TRBV6-5 and TRBJ2-5; D remains ambiguous. The TCR was taken from a human donor in good health. The DNA of the CDR3 is TGTGCCAGCAGTTATTCGGGCAGATCGGAAGAGACCCAGTACTTC. Residues: CASSYSGRSEETQYF.